This T cell receptor beta chain was observed in a study of shared clonotypes between healthy human individuals. The repertoire was sequenced with immunoSEQ multiplex PCR; TCRdb's copy has only in-frame clones and lacks some. The data contain a few million clones, more than 80% of them singletons. Study-level results: The sampled material consisted only of blood, and tissue repertoires are likely to differ.

Germline CDR1 SGDLS, CDR2 YYNGEE. This CDR3 contains 16 residues. The V segment lost 2 bases and the J segment 6 bases; nucleotides outside the gene matches: 11. Details on this clone: Antigen: not known.

Sequencing was performed on naive CD4+ T cells sorted from blood. Subset here: CD45RA+ positively selected. This TCR came from a man between 18 and 35 years old in good health. J is TRBJ1-1 and V is TRBV9; TRBD1 aligns across 9 bases. The CDR3 DNA sequence: TGTGCCAGCAGCGTTGGGACAGGGAGGGGTATGGCTGAAGCTTTCTTT. Translated, it gives CASSVGTGRGMAEAFF.